The rows below give T cell receptor beta chains drawn from one sample of a study of T cell responses to AZD1222 COVID-19 vaccine. Sequencing was performed with immunoSEQ multiplex PCR; in TCRdb, only in-frame clones are kept and a portion is missing. The sample lists about 35,000 clones; just over 85% were seen once. This sample comprised peripheral blood, obtained 28 days after the second AZD1222 dose. The receptors derive from an adult who received the AZD1222 COVID-19 vaccine. CDR3s include the opening cysteine and the closing phenylalanine or tryptophan. Each record gives: V gene, CDR3 length, D gene, J gene, clone size, CDR3 DNA, CDR3 protein. A D gene is named only where the DNA matches it firmly. The size of a clone is reported for some rows only, either as once, few or many, or as a class for expanded clones.

V gene: TRBV27; CDR3 length: 13; D gene: .; J gene: TRBJ1-4; clone size: few; CDR3 DNA: TGTGCCAGCATGGGTTGGACGGGTGAAAAACTGTTTTTT; CDR3 protein: CASMGWTGEKLFF
V gene: TRBV2; CDR3 length: 13; D gene: .; J gene: TRBJ1-5; clone size: .; CDR3 DNA: TGTGCCAGCGATTCGCGGCTCAATCAGCCCCAGCATTTT; CDR3 protein: CASDSRLNQPQHF
V gene: TRBV3-1/TRBV3-2; CDR3 length: 15; D gene: TRBD1; J gene: TRBJ1-2; clone size: .; CDR3 DNA: TGTGCCAGCAGCCAAGCAGACAGGGGGCGAAGAGGCTACACCTTC; CDR3 protein: CASSQADRGRRGYTF
V gene: TRBV5-1; CDR3 length: 14; D gene: TRBD1; J gene: TRBJ2-1; clone size: once; CDR3 DNA: TGCGCCAGCAGCCCGGGGACAGTCTACAATGAGCAGTTCTTC; CDR3 protein: CASSPGTVYNEQFF
V gene: TRBV5-4; CDR3 length: 14; D gene: TRBD2; J gene: TRBJ2-5; clone size: once; CDR3 DNA: TGTGCCAGCAGAGACTCAGCGGGGGGAGAGACCCAGTACTTC; CDR3 protein: CASRDSAGGETQYF
V gene: TRBV5-1; CDR3 length: 15; D gene: TRBD1; J gene: TRBJ2-2; clone size: .; CDR3 DNA: TGCGCCAGCAAAGCGGGACAGGGGTACACCGGGGAGCTGTTTTTT; CDR3 protein: CASKAGQGYTGELFF
V gene: TRBV19; CDR3 length: 14; D gene: TRBD2; J gene: TRBJ2-5; clone size: .; CDR3 DNA: TGTGCCAGTAGGCGAGCGGGCGGGGGGGAGACCCAGTACTTC; CDR3 protein: CASRRAGGGETQYF
V gene: TRBV7-9; CDR3 length: 16; D gene: TRBD1; J gene: TRBJ1-2; clone size: .; CDR3 DNA: TGTGCCAGCAGCTTACAGGGGGCTCGGGACGTCCTAAGCTACACCTTC; CDR3 protein: CASSLQGARDVLSYTF
V gene: TRBV28; CDR3 length: 17; D gene: TRBD1; J gene: TRBJ2-4; clone size: .; CDR3 DNA: TGTGCCAGCAGTTTAATAGCGGACAGGGGGTCCTTCGACATTCAGTACTTC; CDR3 protein: CASSLIADRGSFDIQYF
V gene: TRBV21-1; CDR3 length: 14; D gene: .; J gene: TRBJ1-1; clone size: .; CDR3 DNA: TGTGCCAGCAGCCTTGGGGGGGGGAGGACTGAAGCTTTCTTT; CDR3 protein: CASSLGGGRTEAFF
V gene: TRBV5-5; CDR3 length: 16; D gene: TRBD1; J gene: TRBJ1-6; clone size: .; CDR3 DNA: TGTGCCAGCAGCCCGATCCCGGGGACAGGGGTGTCACCCCTCCACTTT; CDR3 protein: CASSPIPGTGVSPLHF
V gene: TRBV28; CDR3 length: 13; D gene: .; J gene: TRBJ1-1; clone size: .; CDR3 DNA: TGTGCCAGCAGTGAACAGGGAGACTCTGAAGCTTTCTTT; CDR3 protein: CASSEQGDSEAFF
V gene: TRBV2; CDR3 length: 14; D gene: .; J gene: TRBJ2-7; clone size: .; CDR3 DNA: TGTGCCAGCAGTCTGGGGGTGCCTTTCGACGAGCAGTACTTC; CDR3 protein: CASSLGVPFDEQYF
V gene: TRBV18; CDR3 length: 18; D gene: .; J gene: TRBJ1-1; clone size: .; CDR3 DNA: TGTGCCAGCTCACCCGGGGCGGGCAGGGGATCAGTGAACACTGAAGCTTTCTTT; CDR3 protein: CASSPGAGRGSVNTEAFF
V gene: TRBV28; CDR3 length: 12; D gene: .; J gene: TRBJ1-5; clone size: .; CDR3 DNA: TGTGCCAGCAGCCCGCCCAATCAGCCCCAGCATTTT; CDR3 protein: CASSPPNQPQHF
V gene: TRBV12-3/TRBV12-4; CDR3 length: 13; D gene: .; J gene: TRBJ1-2; clone size: .; CDR3 DNA: TGTGCCAGCAGTTTCACAGGGACCAGTGGCTACACCTTC; CDR3 protein: CASSFTGTSGYTF
V gene: TRBV20-1; CDR3 length: 14; D gene: TRBD2; J gene: TRBJ2-1; clone size: .; CDR3 DNA: TGCAGTGCTAGTGGAGCGGGAGGGTACAATGAGCAGTTCTTC; CDR3 protein: CSASGAGGYNEQFF
V gene: TRBV5-5; CDR3 length: 15; D gene: .; J gene: TRBJ2-2; clone size: .; CDR3 DNA: TGTGCCAGCAGCCCTGCGCCTGCGAACACCGGGGAGCTGTTTTTT; CDR3 protein: CASSPAPANTGELFF
V gene: TRBV10-1; CDR3 length: 13; D gene: .; J gene: TRBJ2-5; clone size: few; CDR3 DNA: TGCGCCAGCAGTGAAGTTGCTGGGGAGACCCAGTACTTC; CDR3 protein: CASSEVAGETQYF
V gene: TRBV5-6; CDR3 length: 17; D gene: .; J gene: TRBJ2-3; clone size: .; CDR3 DNA: TGTGCCAGCAGCTTGCTGGTGAGCCGTGAAACCACAGATACGCAGTATTTT; CDR3 protein: CASSLLVSRETTDTQYF
V gene: TRBV7-8; CDR3 length: 11; D gene: TRBD1; J gene: TRBJ2-1; clone size: once; CDR3 DNA: TGTGCCAGCACCCCCGGACAGGGCCAGTTCTTC; CDR3 protein: CASTPGQGQFF
V gene: TRBV2; CDR3 length: 11; D gene: .; J gene: TRBJ1-2; clone size: medium-sized; CDR3 DNA: TGTGCCAGCAGTGAGGGGAATGGCTACACCTTC; CDR3 protein: CASSEGNGYTF
V gene: TRBV19; CDR3 length: 15; D gene: TRBD1; J gene: TRBJ1-1; clone size: .; CDR3 DNA: TGTGCCAGTAGTATAGGGGACAGGGAGAACACTGAAGCTTTCTTT; CDR3 protein: CASSIGDRENTEAFF
V gene: TRBV7-9; CDR3 length: 16; D gene: TRBD2; J gene: TRBJ2-1; clone size: .; CDR3 DNA: TGTGCCAGCAGCTTATCGCCACTAGCGGGCGGCGATGAGCAGTTCTTC; CDR3 protein: CASSLSPLAGGDEQFF
V gene: TRBV30; CDR3 length: 11; D gene: .; J gene: TRBJ2-5; clone size: .; CDR3 DNA: TGTGCCTGGAGTGTACTAGGGACCCAGTACTTC; CDR3 protein: CAWSVLGTQYF
V gene: TRBV2; CDR3 length: 14; D gene: .; J gene: TRBJ1-6; clone size: .; CDR3 DNA: TGTGCCAGCAGTGCCAGGGACTATAATTCACCCCTCCACTTT; CDR3 protein: CASSARDYNSPLHF
V gene: TRBV7-9; CDR3 length: 12; D gene: .; J gene: TRBJ1-5; clone size: .; CDR3 DNA: TGTGCCAGCAGCTTAGCTCGTCAGCCCCAGCATTTT; CDR3 protein: CASSLARQPQHF
V gene: TRBV7-2; CDR3 length: 14; D gene: .; J gene: TRBJ1-4; clone size: .; CDR3 DNA: TGTGCCAGCAGCTTATGGGGCACTAATGAAAAACTGTTTTTT; CDR3 protein: CASSLWGTNEKLFF
V gene: TRBV10-3; CDR3 length: 16; D gene: .; J gene: TRBJ1-5; clone size: .; CDR3 DNA: TGTGCCATCAGTGAGTGGGGCAGTCGGAGCAATCAGCCCCAGCATTTT; CDR3 protein: CAISEWGSRSNQPQHF
V gene: TRBV7-2; CDR3 length: 11; D gene: .; J gene: TRBJ2-2; clone size: .; CDR3 DNA: TGTGCCAGCAGCTTTATCGGGGAGCTGTTTTTT; CDR3 protein: CASSFIGELFF
V gene: TRBV7-2; CDR3 length: 15; D gene: TRBD1; J gene: TRBJ1-6; clone size: .; CDR3 DNA: TGTGCCAGCAGCTTAGGACAGGGGGGAAATTCACCCCTCCACTTT; CDR3 protein: CASSLGQGGNSPLHF
V gene: TRBV6-6; CDR3 length: 15; D gene: TRBD1; J gene: TRBJ1-3; clone size: .; CDR3 DNA: TGTGCCAGCAGTTTCGACAGGGGGACTGGAAACACCATATATTTT; CDR3 protein: CASSFDRGTGNTIYF
V gene: TRBV6-5; CDR3 length: 15; D gene: .; J gene: TRBJ1-1; clone size: .; CDR3 DNA: TGTGCCAGCAGTTACTCGAGTAGCGGTACCCGGGAAGCTTTCTTT; CDR3 protein: CASSYSSSGTREAFF